This T cell receptor (beta chain) was recorded in a study of graft-versus-host responses after intestinal transplantation. For the study at large: Multivisceral, liver-intestinal, or isolated intestinal transplants were received by the recipients. After anti-thymocyte globulin induction, recipients took tacrolimus and steroids for around three years. Regarding the study as a whole: HvG clone declines early post-transplant were associated with peak circulating GvH levels. Those patients showing graft-donor T cell macrochimerism displayed high graft-versus-host to host-versus-graft clonal ratios in allografts.

The CDR3 loop spans 16 amino acids. Trimming shortened V by 7 bases and J by 0 bases, and 16 bases separated the two germline ends. Looked up from germline, CDR1 is LNHDA and CDR2 is SQIVND (reference sequence). Turning to this clone: Its specificity is unknown.

TCRdb's copy holds only in-frame clones and misses some; the assay was immunoSEQ multiplex PCR. The sample records approximately 74,000 clones, roughly 90% being singletons. The receptor was derived from a human patient who received an intestinal transplant, so some T cells may come from the graft donor. Sequenced here: PBMCs, sampled 98 days after intestinal transplantation. The V and J genes are TRBV19 and TRBJ1-3; the D gene is possibly TRBD1 (6 bases). CDR3 DNA: TGTGCCAGTACCCTCCGGGACACCTACTCTGGAAACACCATATATTTT. Protein sequence: CASTLRDTYSGNTIYF.